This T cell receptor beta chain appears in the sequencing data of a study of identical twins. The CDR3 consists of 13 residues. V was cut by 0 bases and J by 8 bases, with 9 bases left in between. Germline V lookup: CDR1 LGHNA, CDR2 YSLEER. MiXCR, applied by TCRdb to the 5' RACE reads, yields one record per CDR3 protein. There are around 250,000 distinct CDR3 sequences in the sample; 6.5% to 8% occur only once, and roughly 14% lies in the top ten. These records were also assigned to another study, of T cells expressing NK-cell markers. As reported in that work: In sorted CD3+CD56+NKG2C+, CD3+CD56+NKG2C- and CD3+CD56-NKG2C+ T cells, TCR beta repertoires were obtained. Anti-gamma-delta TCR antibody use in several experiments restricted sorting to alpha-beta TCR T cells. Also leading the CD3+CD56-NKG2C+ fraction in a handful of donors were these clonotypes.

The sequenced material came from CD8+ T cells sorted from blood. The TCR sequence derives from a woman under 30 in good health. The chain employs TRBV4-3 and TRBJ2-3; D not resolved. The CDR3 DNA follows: TGCGCCAGCAGCCAAGAGTCTAATCCTACGCAGTATTTT. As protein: CASSQESNPTQYF.